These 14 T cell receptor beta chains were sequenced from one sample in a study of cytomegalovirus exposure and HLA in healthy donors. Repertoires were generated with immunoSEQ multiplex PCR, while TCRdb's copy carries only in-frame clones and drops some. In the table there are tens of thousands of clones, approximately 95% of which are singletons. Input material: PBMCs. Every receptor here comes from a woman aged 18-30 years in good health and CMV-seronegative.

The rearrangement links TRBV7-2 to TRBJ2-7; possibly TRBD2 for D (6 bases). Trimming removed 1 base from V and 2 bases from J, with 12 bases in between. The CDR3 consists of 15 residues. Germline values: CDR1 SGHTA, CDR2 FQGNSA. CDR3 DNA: TGTGCCAGCAGCTTAGGGGGGGTTAGGGCCTACGAGCAGTACTTC. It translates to CASSLGGVRAYEQYF.

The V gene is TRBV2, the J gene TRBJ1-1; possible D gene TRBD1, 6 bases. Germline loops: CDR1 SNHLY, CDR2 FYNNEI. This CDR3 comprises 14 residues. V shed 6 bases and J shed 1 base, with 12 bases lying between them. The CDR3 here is CASRQGTRNTEAFF. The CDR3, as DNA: TGTGCCAGCAGACAAGGGACACGGAACACTGAAGCTTTCTTT.

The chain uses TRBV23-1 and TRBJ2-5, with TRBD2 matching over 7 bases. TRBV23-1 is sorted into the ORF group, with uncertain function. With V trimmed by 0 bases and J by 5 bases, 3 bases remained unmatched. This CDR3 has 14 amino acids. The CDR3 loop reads CASSQSGGRETQYF. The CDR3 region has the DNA TGCGCCAGCAGTCAATCGGGGGGGAGGGAGACCCAGTACTTC.

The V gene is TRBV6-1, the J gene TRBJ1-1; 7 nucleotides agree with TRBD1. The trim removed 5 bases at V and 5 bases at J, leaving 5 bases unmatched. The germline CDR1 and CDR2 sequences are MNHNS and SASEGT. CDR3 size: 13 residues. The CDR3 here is CASSTPGGTEAFF. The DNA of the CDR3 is TGTGCCAGCAGTACCCCAGGGGGTACTGAAGCTTTCTTT.

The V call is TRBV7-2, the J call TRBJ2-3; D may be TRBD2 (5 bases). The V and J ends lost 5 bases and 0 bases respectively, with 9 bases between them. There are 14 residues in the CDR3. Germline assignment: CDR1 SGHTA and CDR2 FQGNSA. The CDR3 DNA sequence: TGTGCCAGCAGCCCACGGGAAAGCACAGATACGCAGTATTTT. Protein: CASSPRESTDTQYF.

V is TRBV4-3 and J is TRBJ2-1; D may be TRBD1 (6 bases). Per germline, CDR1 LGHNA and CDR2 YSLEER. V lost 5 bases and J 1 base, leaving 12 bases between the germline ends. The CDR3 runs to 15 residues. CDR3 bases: TGCGCCAGCAGCAGACAGGCGGCGTCCTACAATGAGCAGTTCTTC. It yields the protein CASSRQAASYNEQFF.

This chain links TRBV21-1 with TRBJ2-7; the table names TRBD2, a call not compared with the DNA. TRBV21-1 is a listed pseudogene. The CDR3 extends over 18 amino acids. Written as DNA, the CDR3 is TGTGCCAGCAGCCGACGCGCGAGGGTTTTGGCCGCCGCCTACGAGCAGTACTTC. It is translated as CASSRRARVLAAAYEQYF.

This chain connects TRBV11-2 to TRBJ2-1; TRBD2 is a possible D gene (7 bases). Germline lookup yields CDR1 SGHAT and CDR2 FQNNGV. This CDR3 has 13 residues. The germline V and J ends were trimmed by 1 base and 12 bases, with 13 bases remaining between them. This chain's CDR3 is CASSLVLGGGQFF. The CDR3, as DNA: TGTGCCAGCAGCTTAGTTCTGGGAGGGGGGCAGTTCTTC.

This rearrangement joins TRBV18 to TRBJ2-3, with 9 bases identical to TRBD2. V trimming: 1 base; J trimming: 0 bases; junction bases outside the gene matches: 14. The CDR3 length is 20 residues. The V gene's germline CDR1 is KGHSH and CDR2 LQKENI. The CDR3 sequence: CASSPRPLAGSPTSTDTQYF. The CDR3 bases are TGTGCCAGCTCACCACGGCCACTAGCGGGCAGCCCAACTAGCACAGATACGCAGTATTTT.

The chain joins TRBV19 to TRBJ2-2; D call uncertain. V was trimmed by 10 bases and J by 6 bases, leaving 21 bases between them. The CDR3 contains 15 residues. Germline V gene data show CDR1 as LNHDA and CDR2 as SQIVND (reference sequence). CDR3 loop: CATQSGSGVAGELFF. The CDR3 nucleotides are TGTGCCACCCAGTCTGGGTCAGGTGTGGCCGGGGAGCTGTTTTTT.

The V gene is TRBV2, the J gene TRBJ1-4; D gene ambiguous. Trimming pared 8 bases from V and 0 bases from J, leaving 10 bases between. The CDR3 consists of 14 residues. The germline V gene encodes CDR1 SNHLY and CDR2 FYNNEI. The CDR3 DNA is TGTGCCAGCTCGACTTTTGCAACTAATGAAAAACTGTTTTTT. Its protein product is CASSTFATNEKLFF.

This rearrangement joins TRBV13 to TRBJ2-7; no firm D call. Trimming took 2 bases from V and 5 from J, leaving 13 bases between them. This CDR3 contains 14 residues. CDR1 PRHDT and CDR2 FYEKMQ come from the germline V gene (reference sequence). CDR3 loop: CASSLSGLHHEQYF. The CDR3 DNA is TGTGCCAGCAGCTTATCGGGTCTCCACCACGAGCAGTACTTC. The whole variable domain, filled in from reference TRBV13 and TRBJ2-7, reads AAGVIQSPRHLIKEKRETATLKCYPIPRHDTVYWYQQGPGQDPQFLISFYEKMQSDKGSIPDRFSAQQFSDYHSELNMSSLELGDSALYFCASSLSGLHHEQYFGPGTRLTVT.

The CDR3 bases are TGTGCCAGCAGCCCTCGTGGAGACTCTAACTATGGCTACACCTTC. Encoded protein: CASSPRGDSNYGYTF. V and J are TRBV6-9 and TRBJ1-2, with D hard to call. Germline assignment: CDR1 MNHGY and CDR2 SVAAGI. The CDR3 consists of 15 residues. V dropped 6 bases and J dropped 0 bases, with 14 bases sitting between them.

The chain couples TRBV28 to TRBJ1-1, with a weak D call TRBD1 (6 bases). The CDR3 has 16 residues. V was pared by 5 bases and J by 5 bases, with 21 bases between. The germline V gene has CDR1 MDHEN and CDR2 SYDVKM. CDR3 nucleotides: TGTGCCAGCAGTCCCCCCGGACAGACCCAGGGGACTGAAGCTTTCTTT. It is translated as CASSPPGQTQGTEAFF.